The 20 T cell receptor beta chains listed next were all sequenced from one sample in a study of CD8+CD57+ T cells in acquired aplastic anemia (dated by TCRdb to about 2018). Patients chosen for sequencing had shown expansion of CD8+CD57+ cells by flow cytometry. The data were produced on an Illumina HiSeq 2000. Profiling of TCR beta VDJ combinations and CDR3 sequences used genomic DNA as the template. The public reads were quality trimmed at Q25 with fastp and then assembled into clones with MiXCR by TCRdb, keeping productive beta chains. Records with the same CDR3 protein are collapsed into one entry carrying the most frequent genes and DNA. This sample is represented by roughly 100,000 distinct CDR3 sequences; approximately 73% of them were singletons. The ten largest make up 65% of the sample. The sequenced material came from sorted CD4+, CD8+, or CD8+CD57+ T cells (not recorded which) from PBMCs. These receptors originate from a human donor with aplastic anemia.

J is TRBJ2-7 and V is TRBV15; D possibly corresponds to TRBD1 (5 bases). This CDR3 contains 13 residues. V was trimmed by 3 bases and J by 3 bases, leaving 9 bases between them. Germline V gene sequence: CDR1 LNHNV, CDR2 YYDKDF (reference sequence). CDR3 residues: CATSSRASYEQYF. In DNA, the CDR3 is TGTGCCACCAGCAGCAGGGCAAGCTACGAGCAGTACTTC.

This clonotype occurred many times. This rearrangement joins TRBV7-9 to TRBJ2-7, with D unresolved. The V gene's germline CDR1 is SEHNR and CDR2 FQNEAQ (reference sequence). V lost 5 bases and J 2 bases, leaving 16 bases between the germline ends. The CDR3 totals 15 residues. CDR3 in amino acids: CASSRRNLYTYEQYF. CDR3 coding DNA: TGTGCCAGCAGCCGCCGAAACTTGTATACCTACGAGCAGTACTTC.

The J gene is TRBJ2-7, the V gene TRBV29-1; D remains unclear. V lost 7 bases to trimming and J lost 3 bases, with 16 bases between them. The CDR3 totals 13 residues. CDR1 and CDR2 (germline): SQVTM, ANQGSEA. In nucleotides, the CDR3 is TGCAGCGCCGTAAGATTCATGGGCTACGAGCAGTACTTC. Translating gives CSAVRFMGYEQYF.

V is TRBV2 and J is TRBJ1-5; D may be TRBD1 (5 bases). The CDR3 has 15 residues. The V end lost 3 bases, the J end lost 4 bases, and 13 bases lay between the germline ends. CDR1 and CDR2 from the germline V gene are SNHLY and FYNNEI. CDR3 coding DNA: TGTGCCAGCAGTGACCCCTACAGGTCTAATCAGCCCCAGCATTTT. Amino acid sequence: CASSDPYRSNQPQHF.

The rearrangement joins TRBV5-1 to TRBJ2-5; D remains ambiguous. This CDR3 has 12 residues. Germline CDR1 SGHRS, CDR2 YFSETQ. Trimming pared 0 bases from V and 4 bases from J, leaving 4 bases between. The CDR3 sequence is CASSLEAETQYF. CDR3 nucleotides: TGCGCCAGCAGCTTGGAGGCAGAGACCCAGTACTTC.

This clonotype was seen a single time. The junction departs from germline at one end; a sequencing error may be responsible. The V and J genes are TRBV5-4 and TRBJ2-5, with D possibly matching TRBD2 (5 bases). Per the germline V gene, CDR1 is SGHNT and CDR2 is YYREEE (reference sequence). This CDR3 contains 13 residues. The CDR3 region has the DNA TGTGCCAGCAGCTTGAGGGAGTGGGTCCCGACCGGCTTC. Translation: CASSLREWVPTGF.

This clonotype was seen a handful of times. The rearrangement links TRBV24-1 to TRBJ1-5, with TRBD1 matching 10 bases. From germline, CDR1 is KGHDR and CDR2 SFDVKD. V dropped 3 bases and J dropped 1; count of bases not matched to a gene: 2. The CDR3 runs to 16 residues. The CDR3 DNA reads as TGTGCCACCAGTGATGACAGGGGGCGAAGCAATCAGCCCCAGCATTTT. Protein: CATSDDRGRSNQPQHF.

The chain uses TRBV20-1 and TRBJ2-7, with a tentative D call TRBD1 (6 bases). The CDR3 consists of 14 residues. The V gene's germline CDR1 is DFQATT and CDR2 SNEGSKA (reference sequence). Trimming left V 0 bases short and J 7 bases short, with 16 bases between. Written as DNA, the CDR3 is TGCAGTGCTAGAGATTTATGGGGGCTGGGAGAGCAGTACTTC. Its translation is CSARDLWGLGEQYF.

There are a few counts of this clonotype. The chain combines TRBV10-2 with TRBJ2-5, with 8 bases that match TRBD2. Germline-derived CDR1 and CDR2 are WSHSY and SAAADI. The J segment lost 0 bases and the V segment lost 3 bases, leaving 3 bases of the junction unmatched. This CDR3 is 15 amino acids long. In DNA form, the CDR3 reads TGCGCCAGCAGTGATGAGCGGGGGAACCAAGAGACCCAGTACTTC. Translated: CASSDERGNQETQYF.

V usage is TRBV10-3 and J usage is TRBJ1-1; TRBD1 is a possible D gene (6 bases). This CDR3 has 13 residues. Germline CDR1 and CDR2: ENHRY and SYGVKD. The V and J ends lost 5 bases and 2 bases respectively, with 9 bases between them. CDR3 bases: TGTGCCATCAGTAAGGGGGGTAACACTGAAGCTTTCTTT. This translates into CAISKGGNTEAFF.

A word on this clonotype: A read error may account for a junction end that differs from germline. V is TRBV20-1 and J is TRBJ2-7; no definite D call. Germline CDR1 is DFQATT and CDR2 is SNEGSKA (reference sequence). CDR3 size: 12 residues. The chain's CDR3 is CSARGPSYEQYF. CDR3 bases: TGCAGTGCCAGAGGCCCTTCCTACGAGCAGTACTTC.

The chain uses TRBV7-9 and TRBJ1-1, with 8 bases identical to TRBD1. Germline lookup yields CDR1 SEHNR and CDR2 FQNEAQ (reference sequence). J gave up 12 bases and V 5 bases, and 8 bases lay outside the gene matches. CDR3 length: 12 amino acids. For the CDR3, the DNA is TGTGCCAGCAGCCTACCGGGACAGGTTCCTTTCTTT. This gives the protein CASSLPGQVPFF. Based on the CDR3 plus reference TRBV7-9 and TRBJ1-1, the full variable domain is DTGVSQNPRHKITKRGQNVTFRCDPISEHNRLYWYRQTLGQGPEFLTYFQNEAQLEKSRLLSDRFSAERPKGSFSTLEIQRTEQGDSAMYLCASSLPGQVPFFGQGTRLTVV.

The chain uses TRBV20-1 and TRBJ1-1; 9 bases fit TRBD1. This CDR3 region has 14 residues. The germline gives CDR1 DFQATT, CDR2 SNEGSKA (reference sequence). Germline trimming cut 6 bases from V and 1 base from J; bases unmatched to any gene: 6. The CDR3 loop reads CSAQTGGGNTEAFF. CDR3 DNA sequence: TGCAGTGCCCAGACAGGGGGAGGGAACACTGAAGCTTTCTTT.

The chain employs TRBV29-1 and TRBJ1-2; D perhaps matches TRBD1 (5 bases). V dropped 3 bases and J dropped 4 bases, with 12 bases sitting between them. Germline V lookup: CDR1 SQVTM, CDR2 ANQGSEA. CDR3 size: 13 residues. CDR3 DNA: TGCAGCGTTGACGGTGGGGCTACCTATGGCTACACCTTC. Protein sequence: CSVDGGATYGYTF.

The J gene is TRBJ1-2, the V gene TRBV15; D is perhaps TRBD1 (6 bases). CDR1 and CDR2 (germline): LNHNV, YYDKDF (reference sequence). Trimming shortened V by 3 bases and J by 1 base, and 9 bases separated the two germline ends. The length of the CDR3 is 14 residues. The CDR3 DNA reads as TGTGCCACCAGCAGGGACAGCCTTAACTATGGCTACACCTTC. It translates to CATSRDSLNYGYTF.

The chain carries TRBV2 and TRBJ1-3, with TRBD1 matching over 8 bases. CDR1 and CDR2 (germline): SNHLY, FYNNEI. V trimming: 7 bases; J trimming: 7 bases; junction bases outside the gene matches: 12. The CDR3 is 15 amino acids. The CDR3 sequence: CASTTRGDRGNTIYF. In nucleotides, the CDR3 is TGTGCCAGCACGACTCGAGGAGACAGGGGTAACACCATATATTTT.

The rearrangement joins TRBV7-9 to TRBJ1-6; D is unclear. The germline V gene has CDR1 SEHNR and CDR2 FQNEAQ (reference sequence). The V gene lost 7 bases and the J gene lost 7 bases, with 8 bases spanning the gap. This CDR3 spans 12 amino acids. The DNA for the CDR3 is TGTGCCAGCACTGGCTGGAATTCACCCCTCCACTTT. This translates into CASTGWNSPLHF.

The chain links TRBV2 to TRBJ1-1; no definite D call. The V gene lost 4 bases and the J gene lost 5 bases, with 5 bases spanning the gap. Germline-derived CDR1 and CDR2 are SNHLY and FYNNEI. CDR3 length: 11 residues. DNA for the CDR3: TGTGCCAGCAGTGGATGGACTGAAGCTTTCTTT. This sequence encodes CASSGWTEAFF. Using reference TRBV2 and TRBJ1-1 for the parts outside the CDR3, the full variable domain is EPEVTQTPSHQVTQMGQEVILRCVPISNHLYFYWYRQILGQKVEFLVSFYNNEISEKSEIFDDQFSVERPDGSNFTLKIRSTKLEDSAMYFCASSGWTEAFFGQGTRLTVV.

A single count supports this clonotype. The V gene is TRBV12-3 or TRBV12-4, the J gene TRBJ2-7; the match to TRBD1 covers 7 bases. After removal of 5 bases from V and 4 bases from J, the junction contained 5 bases not matched to a gene. This CDR3 has 13 residues. The chain's CDR3 is CASSRQGGYEQYF. CDR3 nucleotides: TGTGCCAGCAGTAGACAGGGTGGATACGAGCAGTACTTC.

The gene calls are TRBV19 and TRBJ2-1; no clear D. V shed 5 bases and J shed 7 bases, with 12 bases lying between them. The CDR3 runs 13 residues. Per germline, CDR1 LNHDA and CDR2 SQIVND (reference sequence). The CDR3 coding sequence is TGTGCCAGTAGTGTCGGACCATTGAATGAGCAGTTCTTC. It yields the protein CASSVGPLNEQFF.